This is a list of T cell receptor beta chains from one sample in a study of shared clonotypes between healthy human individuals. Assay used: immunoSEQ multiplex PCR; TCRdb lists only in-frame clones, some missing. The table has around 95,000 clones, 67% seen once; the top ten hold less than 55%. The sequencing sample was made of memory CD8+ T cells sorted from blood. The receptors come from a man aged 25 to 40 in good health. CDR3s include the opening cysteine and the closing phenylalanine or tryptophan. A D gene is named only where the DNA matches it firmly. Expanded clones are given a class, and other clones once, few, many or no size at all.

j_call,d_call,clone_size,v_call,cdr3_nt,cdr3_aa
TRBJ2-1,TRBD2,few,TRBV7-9,TGTGCCAGCAGCTCGGGACTAGCGGGAATCTCCTACAATGAGCAGTTCTTC,CASSSGLAGISYNEQFF
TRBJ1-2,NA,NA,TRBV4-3,TGCGCCAGCAGCCAAGAATCAGTGGCCACGATCTATGGCTACACCTTC,CASSQESVATIYGYTF
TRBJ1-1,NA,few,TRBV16,TGTGCCAGCAGCCAATCGGACACCATGAACACTGAAGCTTTCTTT,CASSQSDTMNTEAFF
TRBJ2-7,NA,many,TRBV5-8,TGTGCCAGCAGGCCGCGCAGAAGCTCCTACGAGCAGTACTTC,CASRPRRSSYEQYF
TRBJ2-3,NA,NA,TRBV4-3,TGCGCCAGCAGCCCCCTTGGCGGGCTCACAGATACGCAGTATTTT,CASSPLGGLTDTQYF
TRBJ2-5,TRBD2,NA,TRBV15,TGTGCCACCAGCACGATGACAACGGGACTAGCGGGAACAGCGGGAGAGACCCAGTACTTC,CATSTMTTGLAGTAGETQYF
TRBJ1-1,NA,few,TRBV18,TGTGCCAGCTCACCGTTCGCGGCCATACAGGGGAACACTGAAGCTTTCTTT,CASSPFAAIQGNTEAFF
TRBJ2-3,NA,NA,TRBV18,TGTGCCAGCTCACCACCGAGGGGGGCTAAGGCACACGCAGATACGCAGTATTTT,CASSPPRGAKAHADTQYF
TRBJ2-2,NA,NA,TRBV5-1,TGCGCCAGCAGCTTGGTAAAACTAAACACCGGGGAGCTGTTTTTT,CASSLVKLNTGELFF
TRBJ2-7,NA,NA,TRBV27,TGTGCCAGCAGTTTATCGAACGATGCCTACGAGCAGTACTTC,CASSLSNDAYEQYF
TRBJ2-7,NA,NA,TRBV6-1,TGCGCCAGCAGTCTAACAGGGCACGAGCAGTACTTC,CASSLTGHEQYF
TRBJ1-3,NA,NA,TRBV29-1,TGCAGCGTTGCAGAAGGATGGGGCACCATATATTTT,CSVAEGWGTIYF
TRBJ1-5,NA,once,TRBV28,TGTGCCAGCAGTTTATTTTTGGGTGACAGTGGGAATCAGCCCCAGCATTTT,CASSLFLGDSGNQPQHF
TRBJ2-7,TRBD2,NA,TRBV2,TGTGCCAGCAGTGAACCTAGCGGGAAAAATTCCTACGAGCAGTACTTC,CASSEPSGKNSYEQYF
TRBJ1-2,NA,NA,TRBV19,TGTGCCAGTAGTATAGTCGGGACGGCCTTATATGGCTACACCTTC,CASSIVGTALYGYTF
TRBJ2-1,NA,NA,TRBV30,TGTGCCTGGAGTGTACCGGTGGATACTCTGTTCTTC,CAWSVPVDTLFF
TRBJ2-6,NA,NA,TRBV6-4,TGTGCCAGCAGTGACCGGGACAACTCTGGGGCCAACGTCCTGACTTTC,CASSDRDNSGANVLTF
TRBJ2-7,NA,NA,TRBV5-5,TGTGCCAGCAGCTTGAGTAGGGGAAACTACGAGCAGTACTTC,CASSLSRGNYEQYF
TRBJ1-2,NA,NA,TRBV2,TGTGCCAGAGAAAAGGGAGAGAGCTATGGCTACACCTTC,CAREKGESYGYTF
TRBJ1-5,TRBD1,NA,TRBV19,TGTGCCAGTAGTCTGACAGGGACAGACTATAGCAATCAGCCCCAGCATTTT,CASSLTGTDYSNQPQHF
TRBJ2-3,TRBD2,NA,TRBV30,TGTGCCTGGGCGGGGACTAGCGGCACAGATACGCAGTATTTT,CAWAGTSGTDTQYF
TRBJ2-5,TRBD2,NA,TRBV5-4,TGTGCCAGCAGCTTACAGGGCGGGAGGGCCGGTGAGACCCAGTACTTC,CASSLQGGRAGETQYF
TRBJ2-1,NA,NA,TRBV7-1,TGTGCCAGCAGCTTAGAGGGCACTTTGCAGTTCTTC,CASSLEGTLQFF
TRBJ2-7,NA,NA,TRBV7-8,TGTGCCAGCAGCTTAGGCGGCTACTCCTACGAGCAGTACTTC,CASSLGGYSYEQYF
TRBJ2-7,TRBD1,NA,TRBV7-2,TGTGCCAGCAGCTTACTTTTATACCAGGGGGCCTACGAGCAGTACTTC,CASSLLLYQGAYEQYF
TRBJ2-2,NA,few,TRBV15,TGTGCCACCCGGGGGACATCAGGGGAGCTGTTTTTT,CATRGTSGELFF
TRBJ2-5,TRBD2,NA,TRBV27,TGTGCCAGCAGTTTAGGGTCGGGAGGGCCGCGGGAGACCCAGTACTTC,CASSLGSGGPRETQYF
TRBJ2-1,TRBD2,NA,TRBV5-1,TGCGCCAGCAGCTTGGTGGCTAGCGGGTCCTACAATGAGCAGTTCTTC,CASSLVASGSYNEQFF
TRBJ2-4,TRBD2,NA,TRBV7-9,TGTGCCAGCAGCTCCGTGACTAGCCCTAGTGCCATTCAGTACTTC,CASSSVTSPSAIQYF
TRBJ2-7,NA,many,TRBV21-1,TGTGCCAGCAGCCCCGAGGCGGCGGCACCCCCCCAAGGCGAGCAGTACTTC,CASSPEAAAPPQGEQYF
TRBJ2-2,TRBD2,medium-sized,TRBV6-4,TGTGCCAGCAGTGGGACTAGCGGGAACACCGGGGAGCTGTTTTTT,CASSGTSGNTGELFF
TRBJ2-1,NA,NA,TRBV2,TGTGCCAGCAGTGAAATGGTCCCCGAGCAGTTCTTC,CASSEMVPEQFF
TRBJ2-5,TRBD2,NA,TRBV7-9,TGTGCCAGCAGCCCGCTACTAGCGGGAGGGCAAGAGACCCAGTACTTC,CASSPLLAGGQETQYF
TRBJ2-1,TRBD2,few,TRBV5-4,TGTGCCAGCAGCTTGCAGGTACTAGCGGGAGATGAGCAGTTCTTC,CASSLQVLAGDEQFF
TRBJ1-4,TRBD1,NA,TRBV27,TGTGCCAGCAGTTTATCGGGGACAGGGGAAGAAAAACTGTTTTTT,CASSLSGTGEEKLFF
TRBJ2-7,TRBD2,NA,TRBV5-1,TGCGCCAGCCGGACTAGCGGGAGTAACAACGAGCAGTACTTC,CASRTSGSNNEQYF
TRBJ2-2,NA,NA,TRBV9,TGTGCCAGCAGCATAACAGGGCTTCCGGACACCGGGGAGCTGTTTTTT,CASSITGLPDTGELFF
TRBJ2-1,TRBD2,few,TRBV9,TGTGCCAGCAGCGCCAACCGGGGACTAGCGACTTACAATGAGCAGTTCTTC,CASSANRGLATYNEQFF
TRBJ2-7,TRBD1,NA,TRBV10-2,TGCGCCAGCAGTGGGTGGGTGGCGGGACAGGTGACCTACGAGCAGTACTTC,CASSGWVAGQVTYEQYF
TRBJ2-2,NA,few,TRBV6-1,TGTGCCAGCAGTGCCCGGAACACCGGGGAGCTGTTTTTT,CASSARNTGELFF